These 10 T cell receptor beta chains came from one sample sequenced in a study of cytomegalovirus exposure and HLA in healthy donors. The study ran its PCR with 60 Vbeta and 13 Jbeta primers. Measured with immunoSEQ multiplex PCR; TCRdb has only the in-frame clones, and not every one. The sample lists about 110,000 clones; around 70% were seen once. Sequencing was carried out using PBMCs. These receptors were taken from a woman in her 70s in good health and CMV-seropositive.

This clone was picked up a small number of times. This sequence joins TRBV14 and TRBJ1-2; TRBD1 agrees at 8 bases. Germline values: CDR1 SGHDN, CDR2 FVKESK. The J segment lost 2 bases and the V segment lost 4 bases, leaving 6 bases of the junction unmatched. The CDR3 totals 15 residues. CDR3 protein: CASSRLGQGNYGYTF. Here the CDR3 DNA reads TGTGCCAGCAGCCGGCTCGGACAGGGAAACTATGGCTACACCTTC.

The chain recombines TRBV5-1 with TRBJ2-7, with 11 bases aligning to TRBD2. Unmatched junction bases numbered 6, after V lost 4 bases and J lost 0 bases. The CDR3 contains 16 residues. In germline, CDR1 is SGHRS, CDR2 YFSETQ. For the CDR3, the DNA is TGCGCCAGCAGCCCCCCTAGCGGGGGGACCTCCTACGAGCAGTACTTC. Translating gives CASSPPSGGTSYEQYF.

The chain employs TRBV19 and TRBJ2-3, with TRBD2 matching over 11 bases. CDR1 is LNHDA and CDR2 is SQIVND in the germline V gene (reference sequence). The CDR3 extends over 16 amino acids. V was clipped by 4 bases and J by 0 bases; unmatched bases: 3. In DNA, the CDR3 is TGTGCCAGTAGTACCCGGACTAGCGGGAGCACAGATACGCAGTATTTT. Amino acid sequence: CASSTRTSGSTDTQYF. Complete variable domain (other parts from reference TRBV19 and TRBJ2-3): DGGITQSPKYLFRKEGQNVTLSCEQNLNHDAMYWYRQDPGQGLRLIYYSQIVNDFQKGDIAEGYSVSREKKESFPLTVTSAQKNPTAFYLCASSTRTSGSTDTQYFGPGTRLTVL.

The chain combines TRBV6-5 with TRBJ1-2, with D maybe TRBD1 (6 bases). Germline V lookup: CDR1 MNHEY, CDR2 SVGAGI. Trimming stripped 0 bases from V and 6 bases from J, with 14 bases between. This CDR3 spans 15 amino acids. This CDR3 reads CASSYSPQGGDGYTF. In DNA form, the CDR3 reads TGTGCCAGCAGTTACTCCCCACAGGGAGGGGATGGCTACACCTTC.

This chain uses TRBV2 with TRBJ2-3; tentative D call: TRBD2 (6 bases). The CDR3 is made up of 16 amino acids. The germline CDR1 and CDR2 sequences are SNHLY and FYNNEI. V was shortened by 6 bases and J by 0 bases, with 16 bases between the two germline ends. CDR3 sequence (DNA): TGTGCCAGCAGCCCGACCACTAGCCCGAGCACAGATACGCAGTATTTT. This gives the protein CASSPTTSPSTDTQYF.

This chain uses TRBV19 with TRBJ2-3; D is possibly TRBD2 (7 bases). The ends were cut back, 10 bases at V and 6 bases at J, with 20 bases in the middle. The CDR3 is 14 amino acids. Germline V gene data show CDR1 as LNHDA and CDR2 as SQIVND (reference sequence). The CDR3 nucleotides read TGTGCCACTAGGGGAGGGGGTAGTATGGATACGCAGTATTTT. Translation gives CATRGGGSMDTQYF.

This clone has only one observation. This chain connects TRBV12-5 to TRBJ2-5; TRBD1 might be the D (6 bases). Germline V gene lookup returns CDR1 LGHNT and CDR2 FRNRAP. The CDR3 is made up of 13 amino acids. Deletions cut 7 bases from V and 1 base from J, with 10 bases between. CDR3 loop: CASAQDSQETQYF. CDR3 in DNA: TGTGCTAGTGCCCAGGACAGCCAAGAGACCCAGTACTTC.

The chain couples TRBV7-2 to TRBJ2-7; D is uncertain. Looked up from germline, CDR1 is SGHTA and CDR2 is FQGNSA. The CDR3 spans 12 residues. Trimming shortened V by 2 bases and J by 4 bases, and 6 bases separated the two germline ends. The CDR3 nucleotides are TGTGCCAGCAGCTTAAACAGATACGAGCAGTACTTC. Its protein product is CASSLNRYEQYF. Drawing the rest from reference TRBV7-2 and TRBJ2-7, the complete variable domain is GAGVSQSPSNKVTEKGKDVELRCDPISGHTALYWYRQSLGQGLEFLIYFQGNSAPDKSGLPSDRFSAERTGGSVSTLTIQRTQQEDSAVYLCASSLNRYEQYFGPGTRLTVT.

The CDR3 coding sequence is TGCAGCGGGGACAGTATGAACACTGAAGCTTTCTTT. This translates into CSGDSMNTEAFF. J is TRBJ1-1 and V is TRBV29-1; 7 nucleotides align to TRBD1. Losses at the gene ends were 7 bases for V and 0 bases for J; bases not matched to a gene: 2. The CDR3 has 12 residues. Germline lookup yields CDR1 SQVTM and CDR2 ANQGSEA. Looking up the rest from reference TRBV29-1 and TRBJ1-1 gives the full variable domain: SAVISQKPSRDICQRGTSLTIQCQVDSQVTMMFWYRQQPGQSLTLIATANQGSEATYESGFVIDKFPISRPNLTFSTLTVSNMSPEDSSIYLCSGDSMNTEAFFGQGTRLTVV.

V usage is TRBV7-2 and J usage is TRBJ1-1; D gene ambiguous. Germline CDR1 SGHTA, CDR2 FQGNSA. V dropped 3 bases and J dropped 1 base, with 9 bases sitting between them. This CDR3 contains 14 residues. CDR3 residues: CASSLQRGNTEAFF. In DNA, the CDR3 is TGTGCCAGCAGCTTGCAGAGAGGGAACACTGAAGCTTTCTTT.